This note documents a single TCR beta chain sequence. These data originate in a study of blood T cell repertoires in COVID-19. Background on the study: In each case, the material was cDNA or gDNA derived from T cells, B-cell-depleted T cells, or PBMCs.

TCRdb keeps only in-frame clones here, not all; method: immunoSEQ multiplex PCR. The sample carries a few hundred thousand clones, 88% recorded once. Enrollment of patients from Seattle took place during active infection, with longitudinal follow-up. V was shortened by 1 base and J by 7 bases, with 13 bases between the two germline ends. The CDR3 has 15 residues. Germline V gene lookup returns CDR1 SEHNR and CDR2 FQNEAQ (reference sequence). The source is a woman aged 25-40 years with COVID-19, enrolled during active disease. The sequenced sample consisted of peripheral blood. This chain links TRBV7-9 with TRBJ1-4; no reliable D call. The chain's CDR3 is CASSLVGVNSEKLFF. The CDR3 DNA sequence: TGTGCCAGCAGCTTAGTTGGCGTTAACAGTGAAAAACTGTTTTTT.